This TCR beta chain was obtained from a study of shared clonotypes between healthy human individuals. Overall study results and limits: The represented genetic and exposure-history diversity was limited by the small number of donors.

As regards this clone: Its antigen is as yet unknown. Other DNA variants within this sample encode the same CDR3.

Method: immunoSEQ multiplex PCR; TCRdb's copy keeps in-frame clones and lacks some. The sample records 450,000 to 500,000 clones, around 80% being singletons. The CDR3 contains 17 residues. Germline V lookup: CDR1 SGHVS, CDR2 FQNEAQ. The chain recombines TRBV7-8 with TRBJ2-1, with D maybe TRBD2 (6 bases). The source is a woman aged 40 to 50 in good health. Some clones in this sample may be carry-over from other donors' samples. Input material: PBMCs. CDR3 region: CATLLSVRRAGGGEQFF. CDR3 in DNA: TGTGCTACCCTACTAAGTGTTCGGCGGGCCGGGGGTGGTGAGCAGTTCTTC.